This is a list of T cell receptor beta chains from one sample in a study of blood T cell repertoires in COVID-19. TCRdb's table, derived via immunoSEQ multiplex PCR, lists solely in-frame clones and lacks some. The table includes roughly 180,000 clones, more than 65% detected once. The sequencing input was peripheral blood. Receptors originate from an elderly woman with active or convalescent COVID-19. Each CDR3 is given without its conserved first and last residue. Expanded clones are given a class, and other clones once, few, many or no size at all.

size | V | CDR3
- | TRBV11-2 | ASSLEYRGQGARTEAF
few | TRBV19 | ASSSTVMETQY
once | TRBV30 | AWSSEKNQPQH
- | TRBV6-5 | ASSRQGGGGHEQY
once | TRBV10-3 | ATQTGSYEQY
few | TRBV6-6 | ASSSRTGPYGYT
- | TRBV7-6 | ASSPRLDRNTEAF
few | TRBV3-1/TRBV3-2 | ASRSQGEGNTIY
once | TRBV7-8 | ASSLVLVTGELF
- | TRBV6-6 | ASSYGTGEQY
- | TRBV5-1 | ASSAAGGSSSYEQY
- | TRBV30 | AWSVREGTEAF
- | TRBV12-3/TRBV12-4 | ASSVQTYGYT
- | TRBV29-1 | SVQTSGRGETQY
- | TRBV6-4 | ASSTTSGVHEQF
few | TRBV5-4 | ASSEKAGSVPYEQY
few | TRBV4-1 | ASSQDYSPQAF
- | TRBV7-9 | ASSTGTRRTDTQY
- | TRBV4-2 | ASSLRAELGAF
- | TRBV19 | ASSIASGTGGGELF
- | TRBV24-1 | ATSDPSGDYGYT
- | TRBV11-3 | ASSYTGTGVVETQY
- | TRBV28 | ASINHGVGGNTGELF
- | TRBV5-1 | ASSRPGTTDAEQY
- | TRBV6-5 | ASSSATGEGYT
- | TRBV5-1 | ASSLAGQDTYEQY
few | TRBV9 | ASSGSEGTGRNSPLH
- | TRBV9 | ASSPRIDTGSGTEAF
- | TRBV11-1 | ASSRAGQGDEKLF
- | TRBV3-1/TRBV3-2 | ASSQALWSGGRETQY
once | TRBV5-3 | ARSLPGGSNQPQH
- | TRBV7-2 | ASSLGTGRETQY
- | TRBV19 | ASSMGSTPPADTQY
once | TRBV18 | ASSPHFDRVGEAF
- | TRBV30 | AWSQRLRDWEF
- | TRBV2 | ASSELGSQH
many | TRBV7-9 | ASSLWGRESWEQY
- | TRBV18 | ASSPDTVRGQPQH
- | TRBV2 | ASSPIPVVASYGYT
- | TRBV6-5 | ASSGGEKLF
once | TRBV7-9 | ASSYGVNQPQH
- | TRBV6-2/TRBV6-3 | ASSGTGEYGYT
- | TRBV5-1 | ASSPRLAGGSYEQY